In its sample, the clone carrying this T cell receptor (beta chain) was seen many times. Its target is unknown. Genomic DNA was employed as the template in profiling TCR beta VDJ and CDR3. Using its own MiXCR run on the reads, TCRdb lists one record per CDR3 protein. The sample shows a few hundred thousand distinct CDR3 sequences, over 40% of them seen only once. Selection for sequencing was limited to patients who had shown CD8+CD57+ cell expansion by flow cytometry. Trimming left V 6 bases short and J 1 base short, with 13 bases between. The CDR3 runs to 14 residues. Germline loops: CDR1 DFQATT, CDR2 SNEGSKA (reference sequence). The record originates from a study of CD8+CD57+ T cells in acquired aplastic anemia. Across the whole study: The sorted CD4+ and CD8+ cells yielded an average around 3.2 ug of DNA. Broader study findings: There were roughly 28 CD8+ CDR3 sequences that occurred in both patients and controls.

The specimen sequenced was sorted CD4+, CD8+, or CD8+CD57+ T cells (not recorded which) from PBMCs. The TCR originated in a human donor with aplastic anemia. The chain is built from TRBV20-1 and TRBJ2-4; D possibly uses TRBD1 or TRBD2 (5 bases each). As DNA, the CDR3 is TGCAGTGCGGCATCAGGGACCGCCAAAAACATTCAGTACTTC. Protein sequence: CSAASGTAKNIQYF.